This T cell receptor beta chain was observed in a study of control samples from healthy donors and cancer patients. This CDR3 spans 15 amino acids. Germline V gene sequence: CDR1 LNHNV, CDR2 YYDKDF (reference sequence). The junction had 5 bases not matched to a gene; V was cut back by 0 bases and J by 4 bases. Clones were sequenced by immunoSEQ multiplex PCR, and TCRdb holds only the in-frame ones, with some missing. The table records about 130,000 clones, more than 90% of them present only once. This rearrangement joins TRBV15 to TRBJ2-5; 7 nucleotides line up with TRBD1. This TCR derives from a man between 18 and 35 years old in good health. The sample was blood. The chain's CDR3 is CATSRDRPGGETQYF. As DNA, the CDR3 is TGTGCCACCAGCAGAGATAGGCCAGGGGGAGAGACCCAGTACTTC. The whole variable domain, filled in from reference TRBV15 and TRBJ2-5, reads DAMVIQNPRYQVTQFGKPVTLSCSQTLNHNVMYWYQQKSSQAPKLLFHYYDKDFNNEADTPDNFQSRRPNTSFCFLDIRSPGLGDTAMYLCATSRDRPGGETQYFGPGTRLLVL.